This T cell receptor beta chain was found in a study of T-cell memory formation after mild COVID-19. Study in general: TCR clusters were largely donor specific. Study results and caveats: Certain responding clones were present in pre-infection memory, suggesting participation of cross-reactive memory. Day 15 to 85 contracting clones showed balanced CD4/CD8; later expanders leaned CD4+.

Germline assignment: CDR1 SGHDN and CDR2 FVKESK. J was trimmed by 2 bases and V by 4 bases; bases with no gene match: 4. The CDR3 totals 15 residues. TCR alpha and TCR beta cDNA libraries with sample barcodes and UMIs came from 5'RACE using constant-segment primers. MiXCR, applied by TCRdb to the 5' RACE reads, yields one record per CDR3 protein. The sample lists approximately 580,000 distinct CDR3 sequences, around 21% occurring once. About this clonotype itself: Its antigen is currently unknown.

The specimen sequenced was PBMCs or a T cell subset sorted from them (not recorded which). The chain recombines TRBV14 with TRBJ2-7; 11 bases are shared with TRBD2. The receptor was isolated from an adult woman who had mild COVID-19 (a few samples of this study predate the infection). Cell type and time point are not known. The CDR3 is CASSLTSGIPYEQYF. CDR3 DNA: TGTGCCAGCAGCCTGACTAGCGGGATTCCCTACGAGCAGTACTTC.